Listed below are T cell receptor beta chains from one sample, sequenced in a study of post-analysis software for immune sequencing data. One entry per CDR3 protein results from TCRdb running MiXCR on the PCR reads. The sample consists of hundreds of thousands of distinct CDR3 sequences, 55% to 70% of them appearing once. The specimen was blood. Every receptor here comes from a girl under 10 years old with multiple sclerosis. CDR3s include the opening cysteine and the closing phenylalanine or tryptophan. D genes are given only for firm matches. Size values are once, few and many counts, or a class for expanded clones, and some rows have none.

TRBV28	TRBJ2-5	TRBD1	15	few	CASSLGRGYQETQYF	TGTGCCAGCAGTTTGGGCAGGGGGTACCAAGAGACCCAGTACTTC
TRBV6-6	TRBJ1-2	-	12	-	CASRQALYGYTF	TGTGCCAGCAGGCAAGCCTTGTATGGCTACACCTTC
TRBV12-5	TRBJ2-1	TRBD2	18	-	CASGTRIAGGLDGNEQFF	TGTGCTAGTGGCACCAGAATAGCGGGAGGGCTGGATGGGAATGAGCAGTTCTTC
TRBV5-1	TRBJ1-1	-	13	few	CASSPKGDTEAFF	TGCGCCAGCAGCCCAAAAGGGGACACTGAAGCTTTCTTT
TRBV29-1	TRBJ1-2	-	12	-	CSAGSRDYGYTF	TGCAGCGCCGGATCCAGGGACTATGGCTACACCTTC
TRBV20-1	TRBJ1-2	-	11	-	CSARDHSGYTF	TGCAGTGCTAGAGATCATAGTGGCTACACCTTC
TRBV10-3	TRBJ2-5	-	13	-	CAISELNQETQYF	TGTGCCATCAGTGAGCTAAATCAAGAGACCCAGTACTTC
TRBV20-1	TRBJ2-5	TRBD2	14	-	CSAYSSGRAETQYF	TGCAGTGCTTATTCTAGCGGGAGGGCGGAGACCCAGTACTTC
TRBV7-8	TRBJ1-5	-	17	once	CASSLTLMQGGNQPQHF	TGTGCCAGCAGCTTAACGCTAATGCAGGGCGGCAATCAGCCCCAGCATTTT
TRBV29-1	TRBJ2-5	-	15	-	CSVEGGGRGSETQYF	TGCAGCGTTGAGGGAGGGGGCAGGGGCTCCGAGACCCAGTACTTC
TRBV6-5	TRBJ1-2	-	14	-	CASSYFHLSSGYTF	TGTGCCAGCAGTTACTTTCACCTGAGTAGCGGCTACACCTTC
TRBV20-1	TRBJ2-3	-	14	-	CSARVAASTDTQYF	TGCAGTGCTAGGGTAGCGGCTAGCACAGATACGCAGTATTTT
TRBV12-3/TRBV12-4	TRBJ2-4	TRBD1	13	few	CASSPTGDREAYF	TGTGCCAGCAGTCCTACCGGAGACAGGGAAGCGTACTTC
TRBV27	TRBJ2-1	-	13	few	CASRPDMDNEQFF	TGTGCCAGCAGACCCGATATGGACAATGAGCAGTTCTTC
TRBV25-1	TRBJ1-2	-	11	few	CASSTVFGYTF	TGTGCCAGCAGCACTGTATTTGGCTACACCTTC
TRBV20-1	TRBJ2-3	-	14	once	CSARRGAPGDTQYF	TGCAGTGCTAGAAGGGGGGCACCCGGAGATACGCAGTATTTT